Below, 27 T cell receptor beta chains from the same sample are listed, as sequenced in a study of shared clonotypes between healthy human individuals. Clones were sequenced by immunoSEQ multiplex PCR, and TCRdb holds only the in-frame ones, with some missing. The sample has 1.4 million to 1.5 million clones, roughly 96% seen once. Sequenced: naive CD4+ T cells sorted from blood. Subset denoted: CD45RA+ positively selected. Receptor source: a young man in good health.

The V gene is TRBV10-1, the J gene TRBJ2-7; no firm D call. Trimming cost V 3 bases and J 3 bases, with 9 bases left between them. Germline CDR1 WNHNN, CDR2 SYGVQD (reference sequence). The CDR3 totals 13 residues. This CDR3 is CASSDGPHYEQYF. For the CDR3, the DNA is TGCGCCAGCAGTGATGGGCCGCACTACGAGCAGTACTTC.

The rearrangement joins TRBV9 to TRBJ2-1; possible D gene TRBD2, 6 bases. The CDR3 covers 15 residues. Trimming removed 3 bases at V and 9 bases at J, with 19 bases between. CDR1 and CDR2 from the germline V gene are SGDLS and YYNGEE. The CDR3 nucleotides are TGTGCCAGCAGCGCAGGAGGGGTTGGAACGGCTGAGCAGTTCTTC. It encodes CASSAGGVGTAEQFF.

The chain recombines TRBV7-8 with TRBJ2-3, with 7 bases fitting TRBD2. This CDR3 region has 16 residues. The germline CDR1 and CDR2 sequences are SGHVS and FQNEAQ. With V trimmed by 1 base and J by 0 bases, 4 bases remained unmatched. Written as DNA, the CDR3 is TGTGCCAGCAGCTTAGGGCAAGCGGGAAGCACAGATACGCAGTATTTT. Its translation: CASSLGQAGSTDTQYF.

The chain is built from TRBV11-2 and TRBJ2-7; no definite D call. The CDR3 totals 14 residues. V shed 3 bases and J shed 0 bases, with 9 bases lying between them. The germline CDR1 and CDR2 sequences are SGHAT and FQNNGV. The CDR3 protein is CASSFGFPSYEQYF. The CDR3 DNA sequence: TGTGCCAGCAGCTTCGGTTTCCCCTCCTACGAGCAGTACTTC.

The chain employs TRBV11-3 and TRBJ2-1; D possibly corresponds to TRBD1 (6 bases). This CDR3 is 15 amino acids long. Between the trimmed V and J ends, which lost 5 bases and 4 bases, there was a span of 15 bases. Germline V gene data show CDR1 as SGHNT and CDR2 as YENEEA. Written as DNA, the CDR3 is TGTGCCAGCAGCCCGAGGAACAGGGAGTACAATGAGCAGTTCTTC. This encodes CASSPRNREYNEQFF.

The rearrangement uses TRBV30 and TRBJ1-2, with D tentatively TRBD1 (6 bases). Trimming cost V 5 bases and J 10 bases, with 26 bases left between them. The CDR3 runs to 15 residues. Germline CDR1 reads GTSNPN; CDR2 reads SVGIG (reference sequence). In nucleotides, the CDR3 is TGTGCCTGGTTGCCTGGACAGCCATTTAGTGTTTTCTACACCTTC. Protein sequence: CAWLPGQPFSVFYTF.

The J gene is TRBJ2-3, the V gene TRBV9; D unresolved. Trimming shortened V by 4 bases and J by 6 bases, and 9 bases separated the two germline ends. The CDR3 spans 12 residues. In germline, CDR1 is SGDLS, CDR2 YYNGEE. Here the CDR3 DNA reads TGTGCCAGCAGCACAAACCGGGATACGCAGTATTTT. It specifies CASSTNRDTQYF.

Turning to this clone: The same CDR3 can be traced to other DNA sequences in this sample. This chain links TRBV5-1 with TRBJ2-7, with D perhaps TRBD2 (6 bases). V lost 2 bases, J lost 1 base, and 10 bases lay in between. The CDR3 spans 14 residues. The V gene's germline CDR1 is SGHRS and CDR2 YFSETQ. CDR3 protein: CASSFSGKSYEQYF. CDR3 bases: TGCGCCAGCAGCTTTAGCGGAAAATCCTACGAGCAGTACTTC.

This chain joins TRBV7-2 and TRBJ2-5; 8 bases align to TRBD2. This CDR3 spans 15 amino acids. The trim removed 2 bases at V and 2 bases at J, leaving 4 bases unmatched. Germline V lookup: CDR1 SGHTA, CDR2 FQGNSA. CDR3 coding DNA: TGTGCCAGCAGCTTAACGGGAGGGGGGCAAGAGACCCAGTACTTC. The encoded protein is CASSLTGGGQETQYF.

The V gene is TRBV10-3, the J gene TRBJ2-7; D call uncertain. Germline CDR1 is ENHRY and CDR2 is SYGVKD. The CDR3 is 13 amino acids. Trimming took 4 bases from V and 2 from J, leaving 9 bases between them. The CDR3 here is CAISGGSAYEQYF. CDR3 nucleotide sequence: TGTGCCATCAGTGGGGGATCTGCCTACGAGCAGTACTTC.

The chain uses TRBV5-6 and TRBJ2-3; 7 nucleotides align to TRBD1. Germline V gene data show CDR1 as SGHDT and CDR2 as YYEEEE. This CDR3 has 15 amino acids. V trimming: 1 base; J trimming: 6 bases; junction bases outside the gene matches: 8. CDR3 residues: CASSLYDRVLDTQYF. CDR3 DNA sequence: TGTGCCAGCAGCTTGTACGACAGGGTTTTGGATACGCAGTATTTT.

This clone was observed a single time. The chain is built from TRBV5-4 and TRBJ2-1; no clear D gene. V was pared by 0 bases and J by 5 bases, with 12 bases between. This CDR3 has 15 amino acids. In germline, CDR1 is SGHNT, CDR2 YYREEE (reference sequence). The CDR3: CASSLVWQNNNEQFF. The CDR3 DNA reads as TGTGCCAGCAGCTTGGTATGGCAGAATAACAATGAGCAGTTCTTC.

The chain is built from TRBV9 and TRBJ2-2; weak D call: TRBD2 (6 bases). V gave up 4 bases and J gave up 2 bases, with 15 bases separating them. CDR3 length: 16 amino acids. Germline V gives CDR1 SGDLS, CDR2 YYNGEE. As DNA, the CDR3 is TGTGCCAGCAGCCCCCGGGGACTTATAAACACCGGGGAGCTGTTTTTT. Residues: CASSPRGLINTGELFF. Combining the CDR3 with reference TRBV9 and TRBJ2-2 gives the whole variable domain DSGVTQTPKHLITATGQRVTLRCSPRSGDLSVYWYQQSLDQGLQFLIQYYNGEERAKGNILERFSAQQFPDLHSELNLSSLELGDSALYFCASSPRGLINTGELFFGEGSRLTVL.

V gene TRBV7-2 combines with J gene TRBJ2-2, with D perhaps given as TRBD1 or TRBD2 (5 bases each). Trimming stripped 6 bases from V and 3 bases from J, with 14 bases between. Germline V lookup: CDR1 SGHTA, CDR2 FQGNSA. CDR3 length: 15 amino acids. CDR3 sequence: CASRPDTGYTGELFF. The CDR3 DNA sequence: TGTGCCAGCAGACCGGACACGGGGTACACCGGGGAGCTGTTTTTT.

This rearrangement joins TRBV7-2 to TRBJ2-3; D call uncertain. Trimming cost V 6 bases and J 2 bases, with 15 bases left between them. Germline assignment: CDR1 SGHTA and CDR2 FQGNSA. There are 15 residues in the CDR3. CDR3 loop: CASSQLLINTDTQYF. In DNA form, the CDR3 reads TGTGCCAGCAGTCAACTACTAATTAACACAGATACGCAGTATTTT.

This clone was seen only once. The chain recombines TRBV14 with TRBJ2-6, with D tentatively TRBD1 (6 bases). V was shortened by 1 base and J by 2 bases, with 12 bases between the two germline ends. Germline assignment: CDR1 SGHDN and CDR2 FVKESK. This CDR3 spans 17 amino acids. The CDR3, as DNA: TGTGCCAGCAGCCAAGGAAGGGGGAGAGCTGGGGCCAACGTCCTGACTTTC. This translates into CASSQGRGRAGANVLTF.

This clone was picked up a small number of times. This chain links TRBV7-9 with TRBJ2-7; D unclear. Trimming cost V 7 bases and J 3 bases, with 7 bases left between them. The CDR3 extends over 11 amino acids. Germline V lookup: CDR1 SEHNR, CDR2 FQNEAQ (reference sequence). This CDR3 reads CASTTYYEQYF. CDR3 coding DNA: TGTGCCAGCACTACATACTACGAGCAGTACTTC. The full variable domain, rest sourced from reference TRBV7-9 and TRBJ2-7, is DTGVSQNPRHKITKRGQNVTFRCDPISEHNRLYWYRQTLGQGPEFLTYFQNEAQLEKSRLLSDRFSAERPKGSFSTLEIQRTEQGDSAMYLCASTTYYEQYFGPGTRLTVT.

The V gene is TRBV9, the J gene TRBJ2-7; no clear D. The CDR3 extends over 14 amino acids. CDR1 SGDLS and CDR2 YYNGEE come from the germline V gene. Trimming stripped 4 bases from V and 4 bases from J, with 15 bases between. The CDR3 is CASSPMNLGYEQYF. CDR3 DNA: TGTGCCAGCAGCCCTATGAATCTCGGGTACGAGCAGTACTTC. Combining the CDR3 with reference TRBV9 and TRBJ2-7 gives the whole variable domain DSGVTQTPKHLITATGQRVTLRCSPRSGDLSVYWYQQSLDQGLQFLIQYYNGEERAKGNILERFSAQQFPDLHSELNLSSLELGDSALYFCASSPMNLGYEQYFGPGTRLTVT.

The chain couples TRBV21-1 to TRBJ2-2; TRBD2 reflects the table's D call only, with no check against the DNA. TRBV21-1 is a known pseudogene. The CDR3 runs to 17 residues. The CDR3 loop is CASSKGRLAGGPGELFF. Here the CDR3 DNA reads TGTGCCAGCAGCAAAGGCCGACTAGCGGGAGGGCCCGGGGAGCTGTTTTTT.

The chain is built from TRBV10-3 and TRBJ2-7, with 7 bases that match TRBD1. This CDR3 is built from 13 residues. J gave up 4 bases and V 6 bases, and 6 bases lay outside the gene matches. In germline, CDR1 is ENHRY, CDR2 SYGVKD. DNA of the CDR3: TGTGCCATCAGCACGGGACAGTTATACGAGCAGTACTTC. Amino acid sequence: CAISTGQLYEQYF.

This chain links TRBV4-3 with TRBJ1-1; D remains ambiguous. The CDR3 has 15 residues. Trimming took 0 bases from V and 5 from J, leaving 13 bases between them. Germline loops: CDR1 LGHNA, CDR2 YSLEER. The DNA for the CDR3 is TGCGCCAGCAGCCAAGAGCCGGGATTGGAGACTGAAGCTTTCTTT. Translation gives CASSQEPGLETEAFF.

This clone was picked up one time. The CDR3 nucleotides read TGTGCCAGCAGGCAGAAAGAGACCCAGTACTTC. Its translation is CASRQKETQYF. The rearrangement uses TRBV2 and TRBJ2-5; D unclear. This CDR3 is built from 11 residues. In germline, CDR1 is SNHLY, CDR2 FYNNEI. The germline V and J ends were trimmed by 6 bases and 3 bases, with 5 bases remaining between them. Full variable domain (rest looked up from reference TRBV2 and TRBJ2-5): EPEVTQTPSHQVTQMGQEVILRCVPISNHLYFYWYRQILGQKVEFLVSFYNNEISEKSEIFDDQFSVERPDGSNFTLKIRSTKLEDSAMYFCASRQKETQYFGPGTRLLVL.

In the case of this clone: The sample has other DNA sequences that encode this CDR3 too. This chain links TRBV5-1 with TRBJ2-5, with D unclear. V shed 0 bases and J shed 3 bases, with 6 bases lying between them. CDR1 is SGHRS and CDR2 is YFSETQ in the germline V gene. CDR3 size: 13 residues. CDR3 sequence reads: CASSLVVEETQYF. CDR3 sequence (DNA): TGCGCCAGCAGCTTGGTGGTGGAAGAGACCCAGTACTTC.

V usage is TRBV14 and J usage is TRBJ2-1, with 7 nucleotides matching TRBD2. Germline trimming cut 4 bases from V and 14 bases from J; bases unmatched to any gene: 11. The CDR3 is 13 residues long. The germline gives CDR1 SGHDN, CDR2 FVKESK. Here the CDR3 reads CASSPSPGLHEFF. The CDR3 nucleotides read TGTGCCAGCAGCCCCTCTCCGGGACTACACGAGTTCTTC.

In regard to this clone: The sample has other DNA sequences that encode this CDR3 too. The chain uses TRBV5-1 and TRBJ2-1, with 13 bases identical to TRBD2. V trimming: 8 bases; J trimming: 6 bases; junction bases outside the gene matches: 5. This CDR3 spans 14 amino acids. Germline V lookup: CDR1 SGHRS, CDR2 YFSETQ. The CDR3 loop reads CASSLAGGFNEQFF. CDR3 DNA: TGCGCCAGTTCACTAGCGGGAGGGTTCAATGAGCAGTTCTTC. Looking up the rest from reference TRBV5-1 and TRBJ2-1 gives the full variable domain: KAGVTQTPRYLIKTRGQQVTLSCSPISGHRSVSWYQQTPGQGLQFLFEYFSETQRNKGNFPGRFSGRQFSNSRSEMNVSTLELGDSALYLCASSLAGGFNEQFFGPGTRLTVL.

The CDR3 region is CASRAGTLSGSEAFF. CDR3 DNA: TGTGCCAGCAGAGCCGGGACCCTTAGCGGCTCTGAAGCTTTCTTT. The V gene is TRBV2, the J gene TRBJ1-1, with D tentatively TRBD1 (5 bases). The germline V gene has CDR1 SNHLY and CDR2 FYNNEI. This CDR3 is 15 amino acids long. The V end was cut by 6 bases, the J end by 6 bases, with 20 bases between. The full variable domain, completed using reference TRBV2 and TRBJ1-1, is EPEVTQTPSHQVTQMGQEVILRCVPISNHLYFYWYRQILGQKVEFLVSFYNNEISEKSEIFDDQFSVERPDGSNFTLKIRSTKLEDSAMYFCASRAGTLSGSEAFFGQGTRLTVV.

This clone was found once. For the CDR3, the DNA is TGTGCCAGCAGCCTGGGACGCCCGGGGCCCCAGCATTTT. Protein product: CASSLGRPGPQHF. V is TRBV21-1 and J is TRBJ1-5. TRBV21-1 is a known pseudogene. The CDR3 totals 13 residues.